This TCR beta chain was retrieved from a study of cytotoxic CD8 clonotypes in ibrutinib-treated CLL. Germline V gene data show CDR1 as SGHRS and CDR2 as YFSETQ. The CDR3 extends over 17 amino acids. The V end was cut by 5 bases, the J end by 0 bases, with 20 bases between. The method was immunoSEQ multiplex PCR; TCRdb's version includes in-frame clones alone and lacks a portion of them. The repertoire holds approximately 190,000 clones, with around 70% as singletons. Material: PBMCs, obtained after 12 months of ibrutinib treatment. This clonotype was sampled from a human donor with chronic lymphocytic leukemia. The chain recombines TRBV5-1 with TRBJ1-2, with a possible D match to TRBD1 (6 bases). The CDR3: CASSGAGAVLTNYGYTF. CDR3 sequence (DNA): TGCGCCAGCAGTGGGGCAGGGGCCGTATTAACTAACTATGGCTACACCTTC.